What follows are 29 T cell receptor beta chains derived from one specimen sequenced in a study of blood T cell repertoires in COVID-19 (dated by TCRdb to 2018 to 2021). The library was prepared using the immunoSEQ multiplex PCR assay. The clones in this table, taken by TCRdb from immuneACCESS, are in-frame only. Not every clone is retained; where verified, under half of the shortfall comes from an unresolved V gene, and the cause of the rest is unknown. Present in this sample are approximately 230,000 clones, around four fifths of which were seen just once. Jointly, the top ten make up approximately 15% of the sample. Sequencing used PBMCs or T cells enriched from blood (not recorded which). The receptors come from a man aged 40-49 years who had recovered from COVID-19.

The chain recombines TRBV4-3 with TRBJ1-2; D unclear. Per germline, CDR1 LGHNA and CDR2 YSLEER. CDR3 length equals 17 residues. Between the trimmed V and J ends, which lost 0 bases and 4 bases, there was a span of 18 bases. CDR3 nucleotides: TGCGCCAGCAGCCAAGATAGCTGGCAGAATGTACGCTATGGCTACACCTTC. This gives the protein CASSQDSWQNVRYGYTF.

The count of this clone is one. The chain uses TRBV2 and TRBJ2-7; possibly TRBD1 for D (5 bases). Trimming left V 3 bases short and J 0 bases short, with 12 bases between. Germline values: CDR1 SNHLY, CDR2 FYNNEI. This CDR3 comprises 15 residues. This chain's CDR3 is CASSEGQGFSYEQYF. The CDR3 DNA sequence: TGTGCCAGCAGTGAGGGTCAGGGCTTCTCCTACGAGCAGTACTTC.

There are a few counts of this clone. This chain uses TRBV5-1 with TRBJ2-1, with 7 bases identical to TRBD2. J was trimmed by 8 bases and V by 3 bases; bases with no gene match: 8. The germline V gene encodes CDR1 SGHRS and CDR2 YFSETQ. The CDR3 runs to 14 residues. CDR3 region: CASSSVRTSHEQFF. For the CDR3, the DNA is TGCGCCAGCAGCTCCGTCCGGACTAGTCATGAGCAGTTCTTC.

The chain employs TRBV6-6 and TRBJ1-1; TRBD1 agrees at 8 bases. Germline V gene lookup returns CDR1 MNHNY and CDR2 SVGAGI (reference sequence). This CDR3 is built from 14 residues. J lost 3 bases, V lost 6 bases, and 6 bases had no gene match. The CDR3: CASSHRDRYTEAFF. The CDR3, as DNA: TGTGCCAGCAGCCACCGGGACAGGTACACTGAAGCTTTCTTT.

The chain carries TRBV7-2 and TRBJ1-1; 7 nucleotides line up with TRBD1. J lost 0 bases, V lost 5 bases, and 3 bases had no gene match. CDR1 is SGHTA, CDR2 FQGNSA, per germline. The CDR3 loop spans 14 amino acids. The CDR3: CASSPGTVNTEAFF. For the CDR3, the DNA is TGTGCCAGCAGCCCCGGGACAGTGAACACTGAAGCTTTCTTT. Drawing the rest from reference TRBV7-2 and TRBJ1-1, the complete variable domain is GAGVSQSPSNKVTEKGKDVELRCDPISGHTALYWYRQSLGQGLEFLIYFQGNSAPDKSGLPSDRFSAERTGGSVSTLTIQRTQQEDSAVYLCASSPGTVNTEAFFGQGTRLTVV.

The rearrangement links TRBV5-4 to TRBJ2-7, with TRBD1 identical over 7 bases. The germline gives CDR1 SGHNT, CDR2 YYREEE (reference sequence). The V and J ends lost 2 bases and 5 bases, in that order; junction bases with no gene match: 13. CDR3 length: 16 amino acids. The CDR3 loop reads CASSFLNTGQRDEQYF. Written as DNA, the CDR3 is TGTGCCAGCAGCTTCTTAAACACGGGACAGAGGGACGAGCAGTACTTC.

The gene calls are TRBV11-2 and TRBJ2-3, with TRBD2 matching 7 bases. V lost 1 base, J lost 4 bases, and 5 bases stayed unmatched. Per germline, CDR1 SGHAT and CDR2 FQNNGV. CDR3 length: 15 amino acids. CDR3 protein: CASSLVGGRSDTQYF. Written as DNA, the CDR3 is TGTGCCAGCAGCTTAGTTGGCGGGAGATCAGATACGCAGTATTTT.

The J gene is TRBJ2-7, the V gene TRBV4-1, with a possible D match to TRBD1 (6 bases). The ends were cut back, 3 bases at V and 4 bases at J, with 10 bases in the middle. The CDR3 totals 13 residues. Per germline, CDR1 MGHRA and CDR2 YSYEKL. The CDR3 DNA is TGCGCCAGCAGCCAGGGGGCAGGGTACGAGCAGTACTTC. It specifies CASSQGAGYEQYF.

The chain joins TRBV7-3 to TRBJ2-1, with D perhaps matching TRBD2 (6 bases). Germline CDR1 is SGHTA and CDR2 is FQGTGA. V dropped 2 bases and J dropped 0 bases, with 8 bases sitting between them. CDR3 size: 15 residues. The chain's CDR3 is CASSLAGLSYNEQFF. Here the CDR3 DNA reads TGTGCCAGCAGCTTAGCGGGGCTCTCCTACAATGAGCAGTTCTTC.

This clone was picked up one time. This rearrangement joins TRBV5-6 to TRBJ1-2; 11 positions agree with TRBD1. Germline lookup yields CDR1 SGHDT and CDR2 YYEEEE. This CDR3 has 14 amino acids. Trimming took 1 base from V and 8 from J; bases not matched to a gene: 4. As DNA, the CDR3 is TGTGCCAGCAGCTTGAAGGACAGGGGGCGAGGCTACACCTTC. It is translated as CASSLKDRGRGYTF. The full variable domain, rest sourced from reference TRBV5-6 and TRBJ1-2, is DAGVTQSPTHLIKTRGQQVTLRCSPKSGHDTVSWYQQALGQGPQFIFQYYEEEERQRGNFPDRFSGHQFPNYSSELNVNALLLGDSALYLCASSLKDRGRGYTFGSGTRLTVV.

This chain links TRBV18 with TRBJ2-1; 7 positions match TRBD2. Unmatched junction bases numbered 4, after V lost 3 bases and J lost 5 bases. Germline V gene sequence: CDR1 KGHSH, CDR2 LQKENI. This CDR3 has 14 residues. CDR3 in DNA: TGTGCCAGCTCACCTACGGGACTAAACAATGAGCAGTTCTTC. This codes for CASSPTGLNNEQFF.

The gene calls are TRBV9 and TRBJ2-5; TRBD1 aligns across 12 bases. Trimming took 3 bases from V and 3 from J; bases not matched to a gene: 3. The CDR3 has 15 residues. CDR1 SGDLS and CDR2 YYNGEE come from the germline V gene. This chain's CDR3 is CASSGDRGLEETQYF. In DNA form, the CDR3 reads TGTGCCAGCAGCGGGGACAGGGGGCTCGAAGAGACCCAGTACTTC.

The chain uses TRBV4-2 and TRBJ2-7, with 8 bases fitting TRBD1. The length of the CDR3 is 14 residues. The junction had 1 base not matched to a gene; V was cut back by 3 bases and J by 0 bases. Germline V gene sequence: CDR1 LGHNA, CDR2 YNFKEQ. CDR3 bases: TGTGCCAGCAGCCAGGGACAGGCCTCCTACGAGCAGTACTTC. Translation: CASSQGQASYEQYF.

Written as DNA, the CDR3 is TGTGCCAGCAGTTTACGCGGGACAGGGTTCGCAGATACGCAGTATTTT. Translated: CASSLRGTGFADTQYF. The J gene is TRBJ2-3, the V gene TRBV28; 9 bases map to TRBD1. V shed 2 bases, J shed 4 bases, and the junction held 7 bases outside the gene matches. Looked up from germline, CDR1 is MDHEN and CDR2 is SYDVKM. The CDR3 is 16 residues long.

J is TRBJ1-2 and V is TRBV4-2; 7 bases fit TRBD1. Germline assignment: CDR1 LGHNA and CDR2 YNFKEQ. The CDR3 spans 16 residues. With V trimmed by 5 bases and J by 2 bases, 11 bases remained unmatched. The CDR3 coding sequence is TGTGCCAGCAGCGGAGCCGGGACAGCTACCAACTATGGCTACACCTTC. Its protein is CASSGAGTATNYGYTF.

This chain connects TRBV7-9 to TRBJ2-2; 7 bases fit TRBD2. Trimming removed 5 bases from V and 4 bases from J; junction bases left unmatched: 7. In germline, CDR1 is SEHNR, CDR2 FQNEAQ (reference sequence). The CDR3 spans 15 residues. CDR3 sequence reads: CASSAMGGTTGELFF. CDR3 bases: TGTGCCAGCAGCGCAATGGGGGGGACCACCGGGGAGCTGTTTTTT.

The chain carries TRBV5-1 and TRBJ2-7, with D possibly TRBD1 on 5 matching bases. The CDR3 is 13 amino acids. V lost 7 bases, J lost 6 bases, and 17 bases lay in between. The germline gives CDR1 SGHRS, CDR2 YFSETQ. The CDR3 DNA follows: TGCGCCAGCGGCGAGGCAGGGTTGGGCGAGCAGTACTTC. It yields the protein CASGEAGLGEQYF. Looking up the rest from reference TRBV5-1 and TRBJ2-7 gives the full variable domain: KAGVTQTPRYLIKTRGQQVTLSCSPISGHRSVSWYQQTPGQGLQFLFEYFSETQRNKGNFPGRFSGRQFSNSRSEMNVSTLELGDSALYLCASGEAGLGEQYFGPGTRLTVT.

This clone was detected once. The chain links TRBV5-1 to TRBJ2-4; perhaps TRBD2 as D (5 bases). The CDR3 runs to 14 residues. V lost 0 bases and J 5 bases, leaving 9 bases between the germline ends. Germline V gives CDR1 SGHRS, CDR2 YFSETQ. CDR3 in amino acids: CASSLGPEENIQYF. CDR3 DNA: TGCGCCAGCAGCTTGGGGCCGGAGGAAAACATTCAGTACTTC.

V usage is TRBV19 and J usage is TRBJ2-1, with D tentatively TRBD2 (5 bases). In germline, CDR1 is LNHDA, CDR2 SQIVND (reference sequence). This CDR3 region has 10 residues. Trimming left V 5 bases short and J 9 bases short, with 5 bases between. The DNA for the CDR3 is TGTGCCAGTAGTGCGGGTGAGCAGTTCTTC. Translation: CASSAGEQFF. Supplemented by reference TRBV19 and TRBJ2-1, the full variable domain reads DGGITQSPKYLFRKEGQNVTLSCEQNLNHDAMYWYRQDPGQGLRLIYYSQIVNDFQKGDIAEGYSVSREKKESFPLTVTSAQKNPTAFYLCASSAGEQFFGPGTRLTVL.

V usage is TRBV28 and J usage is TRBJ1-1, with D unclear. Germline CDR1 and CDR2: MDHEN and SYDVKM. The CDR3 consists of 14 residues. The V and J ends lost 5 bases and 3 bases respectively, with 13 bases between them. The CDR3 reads CASSPVGPHTEAFF. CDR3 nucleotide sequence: TGTGCCAGCAGTCCGGTTGGGCCCCACACTGAAGCTTTCTTT.

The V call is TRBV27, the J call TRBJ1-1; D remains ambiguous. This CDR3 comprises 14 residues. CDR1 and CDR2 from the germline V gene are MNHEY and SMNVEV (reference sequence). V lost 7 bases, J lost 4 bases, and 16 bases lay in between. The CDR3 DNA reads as TGTGCCAGCAACTCGCTGAGGGTGAGCACTGAAGCTTTCTTT. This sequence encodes CASNSLRVSTEAFF.

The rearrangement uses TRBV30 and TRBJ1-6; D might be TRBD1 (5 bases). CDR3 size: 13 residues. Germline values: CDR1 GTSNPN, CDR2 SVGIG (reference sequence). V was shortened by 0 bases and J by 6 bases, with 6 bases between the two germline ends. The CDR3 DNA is TGTGCCTGGAGTGTCGGGGGTAATTCACCCCTCCACTTT. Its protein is CAWSVGGNSPLHF. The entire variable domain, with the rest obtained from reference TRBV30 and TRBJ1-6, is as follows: SQTIHQWPATLVQPVGSPLSLECTVEGTSNPNLYWYRQAAGRGLQLLFYSVGIGQISSEVPQNLSASRPQDRQFILSSKKLLLSDSGFYLCAWSVGGNSPLHFGNGTRLTVT.

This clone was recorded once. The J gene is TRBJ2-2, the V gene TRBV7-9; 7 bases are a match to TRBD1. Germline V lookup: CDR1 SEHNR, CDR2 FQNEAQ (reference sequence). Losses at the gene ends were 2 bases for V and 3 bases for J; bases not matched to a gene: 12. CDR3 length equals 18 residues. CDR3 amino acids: CASSLRYLTGVDTGELFF. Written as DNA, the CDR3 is TGTGCCAGCAGCTTACGTTACCTTACAGGGGTCGACACCGGGGAGCTGTTTTTT. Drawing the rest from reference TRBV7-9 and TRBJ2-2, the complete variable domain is DTGVSQNPRHKITKRGQNVTFRCDPISEHNRLYWYRQTLGQGPEFLTYFQNEAQLEKSRLLSDRFSAERPKGSFSTLEIQRTEQGDSAMYLCASSLRYLTGVDTGELFFGEGSRLTVL.

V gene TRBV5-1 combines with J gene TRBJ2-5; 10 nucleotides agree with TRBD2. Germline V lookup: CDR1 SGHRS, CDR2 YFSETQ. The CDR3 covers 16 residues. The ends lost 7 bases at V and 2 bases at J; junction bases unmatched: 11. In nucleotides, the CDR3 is TGCGCCAGCTACCCCTTTCTAGCGGGGGTACAAGAGACCCAGTACTTC. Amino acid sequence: CASYPFLAGVQETQYF.

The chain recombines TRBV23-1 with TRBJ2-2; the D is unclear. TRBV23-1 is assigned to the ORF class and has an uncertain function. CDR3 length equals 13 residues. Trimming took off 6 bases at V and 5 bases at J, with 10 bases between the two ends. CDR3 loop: CASSQMQTGELFF. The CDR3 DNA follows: TGCGCCAGCAGCCAAATGCAGACCGGGGAGCTGTTTTTT.

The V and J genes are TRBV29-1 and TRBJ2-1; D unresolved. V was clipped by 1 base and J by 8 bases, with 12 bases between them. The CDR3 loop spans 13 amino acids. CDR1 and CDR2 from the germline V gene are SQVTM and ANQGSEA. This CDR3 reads CSVEGSRGDEQFF. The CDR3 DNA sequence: TGCAGCGTTGAAGGCTCACGCGGCGATGAGCAGTTCTTC.

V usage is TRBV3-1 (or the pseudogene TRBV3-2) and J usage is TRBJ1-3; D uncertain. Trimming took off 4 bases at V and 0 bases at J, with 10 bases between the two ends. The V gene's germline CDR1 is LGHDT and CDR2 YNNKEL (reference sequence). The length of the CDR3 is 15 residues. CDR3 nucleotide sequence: TGTGCCAGCAGCCTTCCGGGAACCTCTGGAAACACCATATATTTT. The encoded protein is CASSLPGTSGNTIYF.

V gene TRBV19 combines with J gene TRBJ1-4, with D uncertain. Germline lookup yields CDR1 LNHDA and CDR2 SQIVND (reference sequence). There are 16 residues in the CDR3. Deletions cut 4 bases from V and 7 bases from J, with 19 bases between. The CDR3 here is CASSTRRGAGVEKLFF. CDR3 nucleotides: TGTGCCAGTAGTACAAGACGGGGAGCGGGCGTTGAAAAACTGTTTTTT.

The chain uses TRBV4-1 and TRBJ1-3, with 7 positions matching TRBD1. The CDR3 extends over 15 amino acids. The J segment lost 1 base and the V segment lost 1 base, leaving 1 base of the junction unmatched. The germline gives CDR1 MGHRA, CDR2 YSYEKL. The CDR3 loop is CASSQGRGSGNTIYF. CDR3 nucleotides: TGCGCCAGCAGCCAAGGCAGGGGGTCTGGAAACACCATATATTTT.